This TCR beta chain was captured by sequencing in a study of blood T cell repertoires in COVID-19. Sequencing used immunoSEQ multiplex PCR; TCRdb keeps in-frame clones, though not all of them. The sample yields around 300,000 clones, nearly 90% seen once. Cohorts were assigned according to the clinical history that participants reported. This clone was seen once. CDR1 is MDHEN, CDR2 SYDVKM, per germline. V was clipped by 6 bases and J by 4 bases; unmatched bases: 7. The CDR3 is made up of 14 amino acids. The source is a young woman who had recovered from COVID-19. The chain carries TRBV28 and TRBJ1-2; TRBD1 matches 8 bases. Sequenced material: PBMCs or T cells enriched from blood (not recorded which). CDR3 sequence: CASRPTGETYGYTF. In DNA form, the CDR3 reads TGTGCCAGCAGGCCGACAGGGGAAACCTATGGCTACACCTTC.